This T cell receptor (beta chain) is from a study of Tregs in tolerant kidney transplant recipients. This CDR3 spans 15 amino acids. Germline V CDR1 and CDR2: MNHEY, SMNVEV (reference sequence). Trimming removed 1 base from V and 7 bases from J; junction bases left unmatched: 2. Study results and limitations: Validation in larger populations is needed because few patients were studied. Biological reproducibility was not directly addressed, but technical replication error appeared minimal.

Points on this clone: As yet, its antigen is unknown.

An overnight rest at 37°C with approximately 180 IU/ml IL-2 preceded regulatory T cell sorting from thawed PBMCs. Clones were sequenced by immunoSEQ multiplex PCR, and TCRdb holds only the in-frame ones, with some missing. The data hold roughly 46,000 clones, with about 90% observed a single time. The TCR sequence derives from a human donor in good health. Specimen: Tregs from blood. The rearrangement joins TRBV27 to TRBJ2-1; 12 nucleotides line up with TRBD2. The CDR3 DNA reads TGTGCCAGCAGTTTATGGACTAGCGGGACTAATGAGCAGTTCTTC. It specifies CASSLWTSGTNEQFF.